One and the same sample provided the 16 T cell receptor beta chains below, sequenced in a study of cytomegalovirus exposure and HLA in healthy donors (dated by TCRdb to the late 2010s). The library was obtained by the immunoSEQ multiplex PCR assay. In TCRdb, the immuneACCESS table is reduced to in-frame sequences with V and J assigned. These tables do not hold every clone; where another copy was compared, an unresolved V gene accounts for under half, and the others remain unexplained. Present in this sample are under 400,000 clones, about nine tenths of which were seen just once. The top ten clonotypes cover around 0.8% of the sample. Sequenced material: PBMCs. The source is a woman in her late teens or twenties in good health and CMV-seronegative.

The chain joins TRBV2 to TRBJ2-5; D possibly corresponds to TRBD1 (5 bases). Germline values: CDR1 SNHLY, CDR2 FYNNEI. V was shortened by 4 bases and J by 2 bases, with 14 bases between the two germline ends. The CDR3 has 15 amino acids. The CDR3 protein is CASSVPRQTQETQYF. CDR3 in DNA: TGTGCCAGCAGTGTCCCTCGACAGACTCAAGAGACCCAGTACTTC. Combining the CDR3 with reference TRBV2 and TRBJ2-5 gives the whole variable domain EPEVTQTPSHQVTQMGQEVILRCVPISNHLYFYWYRQILGQKVEFLVSFYNNEISEKSEIFDDQFSVERPDGSNFTLKIRSTKLEDSAMYFCASSVPRQTQETQYFGPGTRLLVL.

The rearrangement uses TRBV28 and TRBJ1-3; no clear D. V dropped 4 bases and J dropped 4 bases, with 14 bases sitting between them. The CDR3 is 15 residues long. CDR1 MDHEN and CDR2 SYDVKM come from the germline V gene. This CDR3 is CASSWSWQLGNTIYF. The CDR3 DNA sequence: TGTGCCAGCAGTTGGAGTTGGCAACTCGGAAACACCATATATTTT.

Note on this clone: Other DNA sequences in this sample translate to the same CDR3. The chain uses TRBV28 and TRBJ1-5; D not certain. The V and J ends lost 3 bases and 1 base respectively, with 4 bases between them. This CDR3 region has 13 residues. Germline loops: CDR1 MDHEN, CDR2 SYDVKM. The CDR3 bases are TGTGCCAGCAGTTTCTCCAGCAATCAGCCCCAGCATTTT. Translated: CASSFSSNQPQHF.

The chain couples TRBV5-4 to TRBJ1-1, with D possibly TRBD1 on 6 matching bases. Germline lookup yields CDR1 SGHNT and CDR2 YYREEE (reference sequence). The CDR3 consists of 14 residues. V was trimmed by 0 bases and J by 4 bases, leaving 10 bases between them. The DNA of the CDR3 is TGTGCCAGCAGCTTGGGGGACATCCTCACTGAAGCTTTCTTT. Residues: CASSLGDILTEAFF.

The chain carries TRBV19 and TRBJ1-5; D gene ambiguous. This CDR3 comprises 16 residues. The germline V gene has CDR1 LNHDA and CDR2 SQIVND (reference sequence). Trimming cost V 0 bases and J 2 bases, with 11 bases left between them. The CDR3 sequence is CASSIDPAGGNQPQHF. CDR3 DNA: TGTGCCAGTAGTATAGATCCCGCGGGAGGCAATCAGCCCCAGCATTTT.

The chain links TRBV4-1 to TRBJ1-6; unclear D gene. The CDR3 is 15 amino acids. Trimming shortened V by 6 bases and J by 5 bases, and 14 bases separated the two germline ends. CDR1 and CDR2 from the germline V gene are MGHRA and YSYEKL. CDR3 loop: CASRASWLHNSPLHF. The CDR3 nucleotides are TGCGCCAGCAGGGCTTCCTGGCTTCATAATTCACCCCTCCACTTT.

The V gene is TRBV11-2, the J gene TRBJ1-5; 7 bases fit TRBD1. Trimming at V came to 4 bases and at J to 4 bases, leaving 7 bases not matched to a gene. The CDR3 runs 15 residues. Germline lookup yields CDR1 SGHAT and CDR2 FQNNGV. The CDR3 nucleotides are TGTGCCAGCAGCTCAGACGACAGGGAGAATCAGCCCCAGCATTTT. The encoded protein is CASSSDDRENQPQHF.

The chain joins TRBV5-1 to TRBJ2-1, with TRBD2 matching over 8 bases. This CDR3 has 16 residues. With 2 bases clipped from V and 6 bases from J, the junction kept 10 bases outside the gene matches. In germline, CDR1 is SGHRS, CDR2 YFSETQ. The CDR3 sequence is CASSFSGQREFNEQFF. DNA of the CDR3: TGCGCCAGCAGCTTTTCGGGCCAGCGGGAGTTCAATGAGCAGTTCTTC.

This sequence joins TRBV11-3 and TRBJ2-1, with 7 bases that match TRBD1. CDR1 is SGHNT and CDR2 is YENEEA in the germline V gene. Germline trimming cut 6 bases from V and 5 bases from J; bases unmatched to any gene: 19. The CDR3 is 18 amino acids. The CDR3 sequence: CASSFTPTYRGTDNEQFF. CDR3 nucleotides: TGTGCCAGCAGTTTTACACCGACCTACAGGGGAACTGACAATGAGCAGTTCTTC.

This clone was counted a single time. The genes are TRBV28 and TRBJ2-2; 7 bases are a match to TRBD2. V trimming: 11 bases; J trimming: 2 bases; junction bases outside the gene matches: 8. Germline CDR1 MDHEN, CDR2 SYDVKM. The CDR3 is 14 residues long. The CDR3: CAGRGPHNTGELFF. DNA of the CDR3: TGTGCCGGGAGGGGTCCCCACAACACCGGGGAGCTGTTTTTT.

V usage is TRBV5-5 and J usage is TRBJ1-2, with D unresolved. Germline V gives CDR1 SGHKS, CDR2 YYEKEE (reference sequence). The CDR3 loop spans 13 amino acids. With 0 bases removed from V and 8 bases from J, the gap between germline ends came to 11 bases. The CDR3 reads CASSLADPQGYTF. The CDR3 DNA is TGTGCCAGCAGCTTGGCAGATCCGCAGGGCTACACCTTC.

The V and J genes are TRBV6-5 and TRBJ1-1; D is unresolved. This CDR3 has 16 amino acids. Germline loops: CDR1 MNHEY, CDR2 SVGAGI. V was trimmed by 2 bases and J by 2 bases, leaving 15 bases between them. CDR3 bases: TGTGCCAGCAGTTACAATTTCTTGGCGGCCAACACTGAAGCTTTCTTT. Its protein product is CASSYNFLAANTEAFF.

The chain couples TRBV5-5 to TRBJ1-1; D may be TRBD1 (6 bases). Trimming took 1 base from V and 2 from J, leaving 9 bases between them. Germline values: CDR1 SGHKS, CDR2 YYEKEE (reference sequence). CDR3 length: 14 residues. This CDR3 is CASSLRGINTEAFF. CDR3 nucleotide sequence: TGTGCCAGCAGCTTGAGGGGGATTAACACTGAAGCTTTCTTT.

The chain links TRBV2 to TRBJ2-5; possible D gene TRBD1, 6 bases. Germline V CDR1 and CDR2: SNHLY, FYNNEI. The CDR3 loop spans 13 amino acids. V lost 5 bases and J lost 5, with 12 bases in between. The CDR3 DNA reads as TGTGCCAGCAGTCGTACAGGGCCGGAGACCCAGTACTTC. This sequence encodes CASSRTGPETQYF.

The rearrangement links TRBV5-5 to TRBJ1-6, with D unresolved. The CDR3 is 15 residues long. Germline CDR1 is SGHKS and CDR2 is YYEKEE (reference sequence). The germline V and J ends were trimmed by 2 bases and 0 bases, with 6 bases remaining between them. The CDR3 DNA sequence: TGTGCCAGCAGCTTCTGGAGCTCCTATAATTCACCCCTCCACTTT. It yields the protein CASSFWSSYNSPLHF.

This chain joins TRBV2 and TRBJ1-1; D is perhaps TRBD1 (6 bases). Germline V gene data show CDR1 as SNHLY and CDR2 as FYNNEI. V dropped 6 bases and J dropped 4 bases, with 15 bases sitting between them. The CDR3 totals 14 residues. The CDR3 DNA reads TGTGCCAGCAGCCGCAGGGGTCTGGGCACTGAAGCTTTCTTT. Translating it yields CASSRRGLGTEAFF.